This T cell receptor (beta chain) was captured in a study of blood T cell repertoires in COVID-19. Overall study: Italy, Spain and the United States were the sources of the convalescent and acute COVID-19 samples. Sources were T cells, B-cell-depleted T cells, or PBMCs; the material itself was cDNA or gDNA.

From germline, CDR1 is LNHDA and CDR2 SQIVND (reference sequence). The V gene end was trimmed by 3 bases and the J gene end by 0 bases; junction bases not matched to a gene: 5. The CDR3 sequence is 16 residues long. In the original analysis: Reference gene primer amplification yielded estimated nucleated cell counts. Profiling relied on immunoSEQ multiplex PCR, and the TCRdb table lists in-frame clones only, not all of them. The V and J calls and the clone size are those of that table, but D and trimming were determined from the DNA. The repertoire has some 300,000 clones, around nine tenths of them found once; the top ten carry 1.3%.

Sequencing input: peripheral blood. V and J are TRBV19 and TRBJ2-5; 9 nucleotides match TRBD1. The receptor was derived from a man between 65 and 80 years old with acute or convalescent COVID-19. Here the CDR3 DNA reads TGTGCCAGTAGTATCAAGACAGGGGGTTACCAAGAGACCCAGTACTTC. Translation gives CASSIKTGGYQETQYF. Using reference TRBV19 and TRBJ2-5 for the parts outside the CDR3, the full variable domain is DGGITQSPKYLFRKEGQNVTLSCEQNLNHDAMYWYRQDPGQGLRLIYYSQIVNDFQKGDIAEGYSVSREKKESFPLTVTSAQKNPTAFYLCASSIKTGGYQETQYFGPGTRLLVL.